What follows are 27 T cell receptor beta chains derived from one specimen sequenced in a study of monozygotic twins with inflammatory bowel disease. Reanalyzing the 5' RACE reads, TCRdb keeps one entry per CDR3 protein, without DNA. This repertoire includes a few hundred thousand distinct CDR3 sequences. The sequenced sample was blood. The receptors come from a human donor with ulcerative colitis or Crohn's disease, or a healthy co-twin of an affected twin (not recorded which).

V gene TRBV23-1 combines with J gene TRBJ2-2; TCRdb's D gene call, TRBD1, goes unchecked for lack of DNA. TRBV23-1 is flagged as an ORF with uncertain function. This CDR3 has 17 amino acids. The CDR3 here is CASSSTSDRNNTGELFF.

The rearrangement uses TRBV4-2 and TRBJ2-1; TCRdb outputs TRBD2, but without DNA this stays unchecked. The CDR3 totals 18 residues. Germline lookup yields CDR1 LGHNA and CDR2 YNFKEQ. CDR3 sequence reads: CASSQEGIAGGPYNEQFF.

The chain's CDR3 is CASSRYSGGNIDTQYF. V usage is TRBV4-2 and J usage is TRBJ2-3; TCRdb's assignment of TRBD2 cannot be checked, as there is no DNA. The CDR3 sequence is 16 residues long. CDR1 and CDR2 (germline): LGHNA, YNFKEQ.

The chain uses TRBV6-2 or TRBV6-3 and TRBJ2-7; TCRdb outputs TRBD1, but without DNA this stays unchecked. CDR1 is MNHEY, CDR2 SVGEGT, per germline. The CDR3 is 16 amino acids. CDR3 amino acids: CASSFHRDRGTYEQYF.

V usage is TRBV12-3 or TRBV12-4 and J usage is TRBJ2-3; the D call of TRBD1 rests on TCRdb alone, since no DNA is present to check it. The CDR3 is made up of 21 amino acids. The CDR3 sequence: CASSSTGGRGGEPERLDTQYF.

The chain joins TRBV6-2 or TRBV6-3 to TRBJ1-5; TCRdb proposes TRBD1, but this gene call is untestable without DNA. Germline V gene data show CDR1 as MNHEY and CDR2 as SVGEGT. The CDR3 extends over 14 amino acids. The CDR3 loop reads CASSHGASNQPQHF.

V gene TRBV11-1 combines with J gene TRBJ1-1; TCRdb gives TRBD1 as the D gene, but with no DNA this cannot be confirmed. This CDR3 spans 19 amino acids. The germline V gene encodes CDR1 SGHAT and CDR2 FQDESV (reference sequence). The chain's CDR3 is CASSFSVGQGSTFYTEAFF.

This chain's CDR3 is CASSHGLAGGRGYNEQFF. The V gene is TRBV3-1, the J gene TRBJ2-1; TCRdb returns TRBD2, unconfirmable since there is no DNA. The V gene's germline CDR1 is LGHDT and CDR2 YNNKEL (reference sequence). CDR3 size: 18 residues.

This chain connects TRBV27 to TRBJ2-7; TCRdb selects TRBD1, and the lack of DNA leaves this call unchecked. The CDR3 sequence is 15 residues long. Germline V lookup: CDR1 MNHEY, CDR2 SMNVEV (reference sequence). CDR3 residues: CASSLTREEVYEQYF.

The rearrangement joins TRBV4-2 to TRBJ2-7; TCRdb outputs TRBD1, but without DNA this stays unchecked. CDR1 and CDR2 (germline): LGHNA, YNFKEQ. The CDR3 spans 16 residues. CDR3 region: CASSQQAGASSYEQYF.

CDR3 in amino acids: CASSQGESVAGGLDTGELFF. This chain uses TRBV4-1 with TRBJ2-2; TCRdb selects TRBD2, and the lack of DNA leaves this call unchecked. Germline values: CDR1 MGHRA, CDR2 YSYEKL. The CDR3 runs 20 residues.

The chain recombines TRBV6-6 with TRBJ2-1; TCRdb's assignment of TRBD1 cannot be checked, as there is no DNA. The V gene's germline CDR1 is MNHNY and CDR2 SVGAGI (reference sequence). CDR3 length: 13 amino acids. The CDR3: CSTTGSPGNEQFF.

V gene TRBV2 combines with J gene TRBJ1-2; TCRdb indicates TRBD1, and absent DNA this call remains unverified. The CDR3 runs to 14 residues. CDR1 and CDR2 (germline): SNHLY, FYNNEI. CDR3 residues: CASSESRGVAGYTF. The variable domain in full, completed from reference TRBV2 and TRBJ1-2, reads EPEVTQTPSHQVTQMGQEVILRCVPISNHLYFYWYRQILGQKVEFLVSFYNNEISEKSEIFDDQFSVERPDGSNFTLKIRSTKLEDSAMYFCASSESRGVAGYTFGSGTRLTVV.

This rearrangement joins TRBV24-1 to TRBJ2-1; there is no DNA to check the TCRdb D call of TRBD2. Per the germline V gene, CDR1 is KGHDR and CDR2 is SFDVKD. This CDR3 has 16 residues. CDR3 sequence reads: CATSDLTSGENNEQFF.

The J gene is TRBJ2-2, the V gene TRBV5-6; TCRdb lists TRBD1, though no DNA is available to test this call. The CDR3 is 16 residues long. Germline CDR1 is SGHDT and CDR2 is YYEEEE. CDR3 loop: CASSLWGHLNTGELFF.

The chain is built from TRBV12-3 or TRBV12-4 and TRBJ2-7; as DNA is missing, the TRBD1 call by TCRdb cannot be tested. The CDR3 has 14 residues. The CDR3 spells CASSAGQGANEQYF.

V is TRBV4-3 and J is TRBJ2-7; there is no DNA to check the TCRdb D call of TRBD1. CDR3 size: 14 residues. Looked up from germline, CDR1 is LGHNA and CDR2 is YSLEER. The CDR3 loop is CASSQQQESYEQYF.

CDR3: CAWSGLGYGYTF. The V call is TRBV30, the J call TRBJ1-2. Per germline, CDR1 GTSNPN and CDR2 SVGIG (reference sequence). The CDR3 is 12 amino acids.

This chain links TRBV11-2 with TRBJ2-4; TCRdb gives TRBD1 as the D gene, but with no DNA this cannot be confirmed. Germline-derived CDR1 and CDR2 are SGHAT and FQNNGV. The CDR3 extends over 15 amino acids. The CDR3 is CASSLVGTGVHMQYF.

This chain uses TRBV4-3 with TRBJ2-5. CDR3 length: 14 residues. The V gene's germline CDR1 is LGHNA and CDR2 YSLEER. This CDR3 reads CASSQEVAEETQYF.

The V call is TRBV18, the J call TRBJ2-3; TCRdb picks TRBD2, but there is no DNA to check that call. The CDR3 extends over 17 amino acids. Germline V lookup: CDR1 KGHSH, CDR2 LQKENI. Here the CDR3 reads CASSTPRASGSTDTQYF.

The chain employs TRBV11-3 and TRBJ2-3; TCRdb's assignment of TRBD1 cannot be checked, as there is no DNA. The CDR3 runs 15 residues. CDR1 is SGHNT, CDR2 YENEEA, per germline. This CDR3 reads CASSFGGAIADTQYF.

The chain is built from TRBV12-3 or TRBV12-4 and TRBJ2-7. The CDR3 has 12 amino acids. The CDR3 region is CASRKGFHEQYF.

V is TRBV15 and J is TRBJ2-3; lacking DNA, the TRBD1 call made by TCRdb goes unchecked. The CDR3 has 13 residues. Germline V lookup: CDR1 LNHNV, CDR2 YYDKDF (reference sequence). CDR3 region: CATRSQGRDTQYF.

This sequence joins TRBV5-1 and TRBJ2-3; checking the TCRdb D call of TRBD2 is not possible without DNA. This CDR3 is 14 amino acids long. Germline values: CDR1 SGHRS, CDR2 YFSETQ. CDR3 sequence reads: CASSLAGGQDTQYF.

This chain connects TRBV7-2 to TRBJ2-7; without DNA, the TCRdb call of TRBD1 cannot be checked. In germline, CDR1 is SGHTA, CDR2 FQGNSA. The CDR3 contains 14 residues. The CDR3 loop reads CASSYSGQPYEQYF.

The rearrangement uses TRBV12-3 or TRBV12-4 and TRBJ1-5; absent DNA, TCRdb's TRBD1 call cannot be checked. CDR3 length: 15 residues. The CDR3: CASSFAGTVNQPQHF.